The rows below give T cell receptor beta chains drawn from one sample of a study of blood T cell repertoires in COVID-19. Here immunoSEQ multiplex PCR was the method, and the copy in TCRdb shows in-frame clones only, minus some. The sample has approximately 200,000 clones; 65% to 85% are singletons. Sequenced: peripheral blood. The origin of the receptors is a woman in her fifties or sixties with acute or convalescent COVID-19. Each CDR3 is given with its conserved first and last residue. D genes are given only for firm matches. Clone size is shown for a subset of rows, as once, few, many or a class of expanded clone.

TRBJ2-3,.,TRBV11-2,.,CASGYRDGTDTQYF,TGTGCCAGCGGATACAGGGACGGCACAGATACGCAGTATTTT
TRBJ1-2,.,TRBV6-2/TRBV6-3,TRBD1,CASSYSRDRGGGYTF,TGTGCCAGCAGTTACTCCCGGGACAGGGGCGGTGGCTACACCTTC
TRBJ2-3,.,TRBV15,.,CATSRTRTVTSTDTQYF,TGTGCCACCAGCAGGACTCGGACAGTAACTAGCACAGATACGCAGTATTTT
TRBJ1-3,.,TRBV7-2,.,CASSLVRLNTIYF,TGTGCCAGCAGCTTAGTCCGGTTAAACACCATATATTTT
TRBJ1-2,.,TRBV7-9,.,CASSFPNGGVYGYTF,TGTGCCAGCAGCTTTCCGAACGGGGGGGTCTATGGCTACACCTTC
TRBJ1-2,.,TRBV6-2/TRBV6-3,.,CASSYEGGNYGYTF,TGTGCCAGCAGTTACGAAGGCGGGAACTATGGCTACACCTTC
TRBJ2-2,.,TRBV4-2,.,CASSTSRTGELFF,TGTGCCAGCAGCACTAGCCGGACCGGGGAGCTGTTTTTT
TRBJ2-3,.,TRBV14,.,CASSQVSGKSTDTQYF,TGTGCCAGCAGCCAAGTATCCGGGAAGAGCACAGATACGCAGTATTTT
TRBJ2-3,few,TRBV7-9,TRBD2,CASSLGLADNTDTQYF,TGTGCCAGCAGCTTAGGGCTAGCGGATAACACAGATACGCAGTATTTT
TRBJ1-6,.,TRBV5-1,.,CASSLEAHSPLHF,TGCGCCAGCAGCTTGGAAGCCCATTCACCCCTCCACTTT
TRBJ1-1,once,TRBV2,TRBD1,CASSRGQGAGGTEAFF,TGTGCCAGCAGCCGTGGACAGGGGGCAGGGGGCACTGAAGCTTTCTTT
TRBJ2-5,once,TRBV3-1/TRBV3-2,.,CASSPGQLGGQETQYF,TGTGCCAGCAGCCCCGGACAACTAGGAGGGCAAGAGACCCAGTACTTC
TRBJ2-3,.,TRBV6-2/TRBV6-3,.,CASSYQTDTVYTDTQYF,TGTGCCAGCAGTTACCAGACAGATACTGTGTACACAGATACGCAGTATTTT
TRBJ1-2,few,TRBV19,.,CASTSGMGGYTF,TGTGCCAGTACCTCAGGGATGGGAGGCTACACCTTC
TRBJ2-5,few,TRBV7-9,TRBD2,CASSLVLAGGKETQYF,TGTGCCAGCAGCTTAGTACTAGCGGGGGGAAAAGAGACCCAGTACTTC
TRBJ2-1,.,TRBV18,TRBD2,CASSPTRTSGSLWYNEQFF,TGTGCCAGCTCACCAACAAGGACTAGCGGTTCCCTCTGGTACAATGAGCAGTTCTTC
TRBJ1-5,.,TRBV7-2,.,CASSLTTLPTGIWAQPQHF,TGTGCCAGCAGCTTAACGACTTTGCCTACAGGGATCTGGGCTCAGCCCCAGCATTTT
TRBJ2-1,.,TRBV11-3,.,CASSLVGRNNEQFF,TGTGCCAGCAGCTTAGTAGGCAGGAACAATGAGCAGTTCTTC
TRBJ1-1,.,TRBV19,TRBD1,CASTVGTGGYTEAFF,TGTGCCAGTACGGTCGGAACAGGGGGCTACACTGAAGCTTTCTTT
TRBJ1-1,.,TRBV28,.,CASSFRGPGTEAFF,TGTGCCAGCAGTTTCAGGGGTCCAGGCACTGAAGCTTTCTTT
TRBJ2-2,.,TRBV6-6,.,CASTSFAGELFF,TGTGCCAGCACTTCCTTCGCCGGGGAGCTGTTTTTT
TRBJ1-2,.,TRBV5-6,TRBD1,CASSLGQGSYGYTF,TGTGCCAGCAGCTTAGGACAGGGGAGTTATGGCTACACCTTC
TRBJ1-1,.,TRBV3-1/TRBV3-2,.,CASSQLGRHTEAFF,TGTGCCAGCAGCCAACTGGGGCGCCACACTGAAGCTTTCTTT
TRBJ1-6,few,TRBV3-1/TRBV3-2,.,CASSPRRQTLYNSPLHF,TGTGCCAGCAGCCCCAGAAGACAGACACTCTATAATTCACCCCTCCACTTT
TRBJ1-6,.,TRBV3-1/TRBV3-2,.,CASSQDPRYYNSPLHF,TGTGCCAGCAGCCAAGACCCCCGGTACTATAATTCACCCCTCCACTTT
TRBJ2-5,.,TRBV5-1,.,CASSLVAREETQYF,TGCGCCAGCAGCTTGGTGGCCAGGGAAGAGACCCAGTACTTC
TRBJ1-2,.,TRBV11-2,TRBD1,CAIPTGNYGYTF,TGTGCCATCCCGACAGGGAACTATGGCTACACCTTC
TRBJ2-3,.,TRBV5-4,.,CAEGPVGRTDTQYF,TGTGCCGAGGGTCCCGTGGGAAGGACAGATACGCAGTATTTT
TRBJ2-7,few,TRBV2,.,CASWPGNGYEQYF,TGTGCCAGCTGGCCGGGAAATGGCTACGAGCAGTACTTC
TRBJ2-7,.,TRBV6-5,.,CASSHNYEQYF,TGTGCCAGCAGCCACAACTACGAGCAGTACTTC
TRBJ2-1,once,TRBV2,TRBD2,CASSETGLVSPEQFF,TGTGCCAGCAGTGAAACGGGACTAGTTTCCCCAGAGCAGTTCTTC
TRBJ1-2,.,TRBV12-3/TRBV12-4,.,CASSLGGWGYTF,TGTGCCAGCAGTTTAGGGGGCTGGGGCTACACCTTC
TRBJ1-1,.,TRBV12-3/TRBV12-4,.,CASSFAGNTEAFF,TGTGCCAGCAGTTTCGCGGGAAACACTGAAGCTTTCTTT
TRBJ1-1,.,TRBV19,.,CASSIVAGFLGTEAFF,TGTGCCAGTAGTATAGTTGCAGGGTTTTTGGGCACTGAAGCTTTCTTT
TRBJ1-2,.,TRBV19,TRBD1,CASSPDRGHYGYTF,TGTGCCAGTAGTCCTGACAGGGGTCACTATGGCTACACCTTC
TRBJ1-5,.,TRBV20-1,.,CSASGTEGNQPQHF,TGCAGTGCTAGTGGTACAGAAGGAAATCAGCCCCAGCATTTT
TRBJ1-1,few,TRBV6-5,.,CASNGVGAEAFF,TGTGCCAGCAACGGGGTTGGGGCTGAAGCTTTCTTT
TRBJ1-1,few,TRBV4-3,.,CASSQDLSGGNTEAFF,TGCGCCAGCAGCCAAGATTTAAGCGGAGGGAACACTGAAGCTTTCTTT
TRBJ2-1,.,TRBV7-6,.,CASSLRTDEQFF,TGTGCCAGCAGCTTACGGACTGATGAGCAGTTCTTC
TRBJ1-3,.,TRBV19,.,CASSLREALYGNTIYF,TGTGCCAGTAGCCTGCGGGAGGCGCTCTATGGAAACACCATATATTTT
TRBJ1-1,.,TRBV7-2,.,CASSLVRGRSTEAFF,TGTGCCAGCAGCTTAGTTAGGGGTCGAAGCACTGAAGCTTTCTTT
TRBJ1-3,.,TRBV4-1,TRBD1,CASSQGQGAQSSGNTIYF,TGCGCCAGCAGCCAGGGGCAGGGGGCACAGAGCTCTGGAAACACCATATATTTT
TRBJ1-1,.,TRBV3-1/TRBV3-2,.,CASSQEGWREAFF,TGTGCCAGCAGCCAAGAGGGCTGGCGAGAAGCTTTCTTT
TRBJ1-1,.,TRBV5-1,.,CASSPPDKPNTEAFF,TGCGCCAGCAGCCCCCCCGACAAACCGAACACTGAAGCTTTCTTT
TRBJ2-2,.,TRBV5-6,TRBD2,CASSLWSGGTGELFF,TGTGCCAGCAGCTTGTGGAGCGGGGGCACCGGGGAGCTGTTTTTT
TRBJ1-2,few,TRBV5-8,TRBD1,CASSMDRVGGYTF,TGTGCCAGCAGCATGGACAGGGTTGGTGGCTACACCTTC
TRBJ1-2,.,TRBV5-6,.,CASSLGTNNYGYTF,TGTGCCAGCAGCTTGGGTACAAATAACTATGGCTACACCTTC
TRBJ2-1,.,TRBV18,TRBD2,CASSPPASGGFGNEQFF,TGTGCCAGCTCACCACCGGCTAGCGGGGGGTTCGGTAATGAGCAGTTCTTC
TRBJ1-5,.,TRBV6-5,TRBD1,CASSRGLQPQHF,TGTGCCAGTTCGAGGGGGCTTCAGCCCCAGCATTTT
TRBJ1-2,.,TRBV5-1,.,CASSYFPGSPIAGYTF,TGCGCCAGCAGCTACTTCCCAGGATCGCCAATAGCGGGCTACACCTTC
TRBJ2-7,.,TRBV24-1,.,CATSAGDGPSSYEQYF,TGTGCCACCAGTGCCGGGGATGGGCCGAGTAGCTACGAGCAGTACTTC
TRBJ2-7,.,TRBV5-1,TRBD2,CASSFEDGGAAEQYF,TGCGCCAGCAGCTTTGAAGACGGGGGGGCCGCCGAGCAGTACTTC
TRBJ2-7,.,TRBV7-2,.,CASSLSSGRGNLYEQYF,TGTGCCAGCAGCTTATCAAGCGGTCGAGGAAACCTCTACGAGCAGTACTTC
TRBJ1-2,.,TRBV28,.,CATAFSPFNYGYTF,TGTGCCACTGCGTTTTCTCCGTTCAACTATGGCTACACCTTC
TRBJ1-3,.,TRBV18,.,CASSPLGGGASSGNTIYF,TGTGCCAGCTCCCCCTTGGGGGGAGGGGCGAGCTCTGGAAACACCATATATTTT